The 31 T cell receptor beta chains presented below share a single source sample, sequenced in a study of monozygotic twins with inflammatory bowel disease. TCRdb re-called the 5' RACE reads and catalogs CDR3 proteins one per entry, DNA excluded. The table counts about 450,000 distinct CDR3 sequences; approximately 2.4% lies in the top ten. The sample was blood. Receptors were obtained from a human donor with ulcerative colitis or Crohn's disease, or a healthy co-twin of an affected twin (not recorded which).

This chain joins TRBV19 and TRBJ1-2; the D gene TCRdb calls, TRBD1, cannot be checked with no DNA. There are 15 residues in the CDR3. CDR1 and CDR2 (germline): LNHDA, SQIVND (reference sequence). CDR3 region: CASSPWDRGQYGYTF. Using reference TRBV19 and TRBJ1-2 for the parts outside the CDR3, the full variable domain is DGGITQSPKYLFRKEGQNVTLSCEQNLNHDAMYWYRQDPGQGLRLIYYSQIVNDFQKGDIAEGYSVSREKKESFPLTVTSAQKNPTAFYLCASSPWDRGQYGYTFGSGTRLTVV.

The CDR3 spells CASSQDTLDEQYF. The V gene is TRBV4-3, the J gene TRBJ2-7. Germline values: CDR1 LGHNA, CDR2 YSLEER. CDR3 size: 13 residues.

This chain links TRBV2 with TRBJ2-1; TCRdb outputs TRBD1, but without DNA this stays unchecked. The CDR3 spans 14 residues. Germline CDR1 and CDR2: SNHLY and FYNNEI. The CDR3 reads CASSEGRGRGEQFF. The full variable domain, rest sourced from reference TRBV2 and TRBJ2-1, is EPEVTQTPSHQVTQMGQEVILRCVPISNHLYFYWYRQILGQKVEFLVSFYNNEISEKSEIFDDQFSVERPDGSNFTLKIRSTKLEDSAMYFCASSEGRGRGEQFFGPGTRLTVL.

This rearrangement joins TRBV5-1 to TRBJ2-5; TCRdb's D call of TRBD2 is untestable without DNA. The CDR3 covers 15 residues. Germline V gene sequence: CDR1 SGHRS, CDR2 YFSETQ. The chain's CDR3 is CASSPFTSGEETQYF. Using reference TRBV5-1 and TRBJ2-5 for the parts outside the CDR3, the full variable domain is KAGVTQTPRYLIKTRGQQVTLSCSPISGHRSVSWYQQTPGQGLQFLFEYFSETQRNKGNFPGRFSGRQFSNSRSEMNVSTLELGDSALYLCASSPFTSGEETQYFGPGTRLLVL.

The V gene is TRBV7-2, the J gene TRBJ1-2. This CDR3 has 13 amino acids. Germline values: CDR1 SGHTA, CDR2 FQGNSA. The CDR3 is CASSQELGYGYTF.

This sequence joins TRBV28 and TRBJ2-2; TCRdb's D call of TRBD1 is untestable without DNA. The germline V gene has CDR1 MDHEN and CDR2 SYDVKM. CDR3 size: 18 residues. CDR3 in amino acids: CASSFLGTRPMGAGELFF.

V is TRBV7-7 and J is TRBJ2-5. The CDR3 sequence is 13 residues long. CDR1 and CDR2 from the germline V gene are SSHAT and FNYEAQ (reference sequence). The CDR3 region is CASSRSGQETQYF.

The gene calls are TRBV20-1 and TRBJ2-5; TCRdb proposes TRBD2, but this gene call is untestable without DNA. Per the germline V gene, CDR1 is DFQATT and CDR2 is SNEGSKA (reference sequence). CDR3 length: 22 amino acids. CDR3 region: CSARGLSLLAGGDGFPQETQYF.

The V gene is TRBV19, the J gene TRBJ1-5. The germline gives CDR1 LNHDA, CDR2 SQIVND (reference sequence). This CDR3 region has 15 residues. CDR3 protein: CASSIVSPRNQPQHF.

The V call is TRBV29-1, the J call TRBJ2-3. Germline V gene sequence: CDR1 SQVTM, CDR2 ANQGSEA. This CDR3 has 11 residues. The CDR3 sequence is CSVERRDTQYF.

V is TRBV6-4 and J is TRBJ1-1; TCRdb designates TRBD1, a call that cannot be tested without DNA. CDR3 size: 15 residues. Looked up from germline, CDR1 is MRHNA and CDR2 is SNTAGT. The CDR3 here is CASSSSAGGDTEAFF.

V and J are TRBV7-2 and TRBJ2-5. From germline, CDR1 is SGHTA and CDR2 FQGNSA. The CDR3 contains 14 residues. Here the CDR3 reads CASSPERVMETQYF.

The chain recombines TRBV20-1 with TRBJ2-5; TCRdb designates TRBD1, a call that cannot be tested without DNA. Germline V lookup: CDR1 DFQATT, CDR2 SNEGSKA (reference sequence). The CDR3 is 15 residues long. The CDR3 spells CSARDPSGTQETQYF.

The chain is built from TRBV5-4 and TRBJ2-7; as DNA is missing, the TRBD1 call by TCRdb cannot be tested. The CDR3 extends over 16 amino acids. Germline loops: CDR1 SGHNT, CDR2 YYREEE (reference sequence). The CDR3 loop reads CASSTKTGGRHYEQYF.

This chain uses TRBV20-1 with TRBJ2-6. The CDR3 extends over 18 amino acids. In germline, CDR1 is DFQATT, CDR2 SNEGSKA (reference sequence). The CDR3 region is CSARHIFSGGSGANVLTF.

The chain combines TRBV5-6 with TRBJ2-5. The CDR3 covers 11 residues. Looked up from germline, CDR1 is SGHDT and CDR2 is YYEEEE. This CDR3 is CASSTTETQYF. The whole variable domain, filled in from reference TRBV5-6 and TRBJ2-5, reads DAGVTQSPTHLIKTRGQQVTLRCSPKSGHDTVSWYQQALGQGPQFIFQYYEEEERQRGNFPDRFSGHQFPNYSSELNVNALLLGDSALYLCASSTTETQYFGPGTRLLVL.

The rearrangement joins TRBV7-8 to TRBJ2-3; with no DNA, the TCRdb D assignment of TRBD2 cannot be verified. Germline V gives CDR1 SGHVS, CDR2 FQNEAQ. The CDR3 has 18 residues. This CDR3 is CASSSSWAPRGLTDTQYF.

This sequence joins TRBV14 and TRBJ2-2. The CDR3 is 15 residues long. Per the germline V gene, CDR1 is SGHDN and CDR2 is FVKESK. CDR3: CASSQFDIYTGELFF.

V and J are TRBV12-3 or TRBV12-4 and TRBJ2-7; TCRdb's D call, TRBD2, is unchecked because there is no DNA. This CDR3 contains 11 residues. This CDR3 reads CASSSGERQYF.

V and J are TRBV7-9 and TRBJ2-7; TCRdb outputs TRBD2, but without DNA this stays unchecked. CDR3 length: 13 residues. Germline V gene sequence: CDR1 SEHNR, CDR2 FQNEAQ (reference sequence). The CDR3 spells CASRSTGGYEQYF.

The chain employs TRBV25-1 and TRBJ2-5. The germline CDR1 and CDR2 sequences are MGHDK and SYGVNS. This CDR3 is 14 amino acids long. The CDR3 is CASSEEHYQETQYF.

The chain employs TRBV7-2 and TRBJ2-1; no DNA is available, so the TRBD1 call from TCRdb remains unchecked. The CDR3 runs to 17 residues. Germline assignment: CDR1 SGHTA and CDR2 FQGNSA. The CDR3 sequence: CASSPVLGGSHYNEQFF. Full variable domain (rest looked up from reference TRBV7-2 and TRBJ2-1): GAGVSQSPSNKVTEKGKDVELRCDPISGHTALYWYRQSLGQGLEFLIYFQGNSAPDKSGLPSDRFSAERTGGSVSTLTIQRTQQEDSAVYLCASSPVLGGSHYNEQFFGPGTRLTVL.

The genes are TRBV5-6 and TRBJ2-5; TCRdb lists TRBD1, though no DNA is available to test this call. Germline V gene lookup returns CDR1 SGHDT and CDR2 YYEEEE. The CDR3 runs to 14 residues. The CDR3 is CASSLAGTAETQYF.

The rearrangement joins TRBV10-3 to TRBJ2-5; TCRdb returns TRBD1, unconfirmable since there is no DNA. This CDR3 has 15 amino acids. Germline V CDR1 and CDR2: ENHRY, SYGVKD. CDR3 sequence: CAISESLGGVETQYF.

V usage is TRBV7-2 and J usage is TRBJ1-5. This CDR3 region has 12 residues. Per the germline V gene, CDR1 is SGHTA and CDR2 is FQGNSA. This CDR3 reads CASSLPNQPQHF.

The gene calls are TRBV7-2 and TRBJ1-2; TCRdb reports TRBD1, a call that lacks DNA to check it against. The germline gives CDR1 SGHTA, CDR2 FQGNSA. The CDR3 runs 14 residues. This chain's CDR3 is CASSFAGTGKGYTF.

This chain uses TRBV5-1 with TRBJ2-7; with no DNA, the TCRdb D assignment of TRBD1 cannot be verified. The CDR3 sequence is 15 residues long. The germline V gene encodes CDR1 SGHRS and CDR2 YFSETQ. The CDR3 sequence is CASSLGGGASYEQYF.

J is TRBJ2-7 and V is TRBV7-2; TCRdb outputs TRBD2, but without DNA this stays unchecked. The germline V gene encodes CDR1 SGHTA and CDR2 FQGNSA. This CDR3 has 15 amino acids. CDR3 residues: CASSTQRGGPYEQYF.

V usage is TRBV3-1 and J usage is TRBJ2-2; TCRdb designates TRBD1, a call that cannot be tested without DNA. Germline CDR1 LGHDT, CDR2 YNNKEL (reference sequence). The CDR3 loop spans 13 amino acids. The chain's CDR3 is CAIGTGNTGELFF.

The chain employs TRBV15 and TRBJ2-4. CDR3 length: 13 amino acids. The germline gives CDR1 LNHNV, CDR2 YYDKDF (reference sequence). CDR3 in amino acids: CATSSEAKNIQYF.

CDR3 in amino acids: CASSSAGGPTYEQYF. The chain combines TRBV5-1 with TRBJ2-7; TCRdb reports TRBD2, a call that lacks DNA to check it against. Germline assignment: CDR1 SGHRS and CDR2 YFSETQ. The CDR3 is 15 residues long.